This TCR beta chain was sequenced during a study of early T cells in non-severe SARS-CoV-2 infection. Per germline, CDR1 SGHAT and CDR2 FQNNGV. The CDR3 contains 16 residues. Deletions cut 5 bases from V and 0 bases from J, with 14 bases between. Individual cDNA molecules each received unique molecular identifiers attached to them. TCRdb analysed the 5' RACE reads with MiXCR anew, one entry per CDR3 protein. The table records over 70,000 distinct CDR3 sequences, 13% to 15% of them present only once. V usage is TRBV11-2 and J usage is TRBJ2-1; tentatively, D is TRBD2 (6 bases). The starting material was whole blood, obtained at baseline. The source is an adult who was a healthcare worker with PCR-confirmed SARS-CoV-2 infection or an uninfected control (not recorded which). The CDR3 loop reads CASSPRDPSSYNEQFF. Written as DNA, the CDR3 is TGTGCCAGCAGCCCGCGGGACCCCAGCTCCTACAATGAGCAGTTCTTC. The variable domain in full, completed from reference TRBV11-2 and TRBJ2-1, reads EAGVAQSPRYKIIEKRQSVAFWCNPISGHATLYWYQQILGQGPKLLIQFQNNGVVDDSQLPKDRFSAERLKGVDSTLKIQPAKLEDSAVYLCASSPRDPSSYNEQFFGPGTRLTVL.